This T cell receptor (beta chain) was sequenced for a study of OX40 agonist ivuxolimab in advanced cancers. Generated by immunoSEQ multiplex PCR, the TCRdb table keeps only in-frame clones and is missing some. The sample carries some 43,000 clones, 70% to 90% recorded once. V was pared by 4 bases and J by 2 bases, with 8 bases between. The CDR3 spans 12 residues. Germline V gene sequence: CDR1 SQVTM, CDR2 ANQGSEA. This TCR was recovered from an adult with an advanced solid tumor such as melanoma, head and neck, liver or kidney cancer. The chain has TRBV29-1 and TRBJ1-2; D gene ambiguous. Specimen: CD4+ or CD8+ T cells sorted from blood, collected in a trial of the OX40 agonist ivuxolimab. The CDR3 sequence is CSVVGRNYGYTF. The CDR3 region has the DNA TGCAGCGTTGTGGGCAGGAACTATGGCTACACCTTC.